The 23 T cell receptor beta chains presented below share a single source sample, sequenced in a study of cytomegalovirus exposure and HLA in healthy donors. The PCR contained 60 Vbeta and 13 Jbeta primers. Libraries were prepared by immunoSEQ multiplex PCR; TCRdb keeps only in-frame clonotypes and omits some of them. Here the sample spans some 150,000 clones, roughly 10% being singletons. Sequencing input: PBMCs. The receptors stem from a male donor in good health and CMV-seronegative.

This clone was picked up a small number of times. V and J are TRBV28 and TRBJ1-5; possibly TRBD1 for D (5 bases). Trimming stripped 4 bases from V and 4 bases from J, with 14 bases between. Looked up from germline, CDR1 is MDHEN and CDR2 is SYDVKM. The CDR3 runs 15 residues. CDR3 DNA sequence: TGTGCCAGCAGTTCGGACAAAAAACCTAATCAGCCCCAGCATTTT. Its protein is CASSSDKKPNQPQHF.

The genes are TRBV27 and TRBJ2-3; 9 bases map to TRBD2. The CDR3 runs 19 residues. The V segment lost 8 bases and the J segment 0 bases; nucleotides outside the gene matches: 18. In germline, CDR1 is MNHEY, CDR2 SMNVEV (reference sequence). This CDR3 is CASRKGLAKGVSSTDTQYF. CDR3 in DNA: TGTGCCAGCCGGAAGGGACTAGCAAAGGGTGTTTCTAGCACAGATACGCAGTATTTT.

This clone was observed a handful of times. V gene TRBV5-4 combines with J gene TRBJ2-3; 8 nucleotides align to TRBD1. The CDR3 runs 12 residues. Germline V gene sequence: CDR1 SGHNT, CDR2 YYREEE (reference sequence). V lost 4 bases, J lost 11 bases, and 6 bases stayed unmatched. The chain's CDR3 is CASSLKQGEQYF. The CDR3 DNA sequence: TGTGCCAGCAGCCTCAAACAGGGGGAGCAGTATTTT.

V is TRBV11-2 and J is TRBJ2-1, with D maybe TRBD2 (6 bases). The ends were cut back, 0 bases at V and 3 bases at J, with 9 bases in the middle. The CDR3 is made up of 15 amino acids. Germline V gene sequence: CDR1 SGHAT, CDR2 FQNNGV. The CDR3 is CASSLEEGYYNEQFF. In DNA form, the CDR3 reads TGTGCCAGCAGCTTAGAGGAGGGATACTACAATGAGCAGTTCTTC.

The chain uses TRBV19 and TRBJ2-5, with D perhaps matching TRBD2 (5 bases). Germline V gene data show CDR1 as LNHDA and CDR2 as SQIVND (reference sequence). The V gene lost 3 bases and the J gene lost 2 bases, with 16 bases spanning the gap. The CDR3 totals 16 residues. This chain's CDR3 is CASSMKGSGRQETQYF. The CDR3 coding sequence is TGTGCCAGTAGTATGAAGGGCTCTGGGAGACAAGAGACCCAGTACTTC.

This clone was seen more than once but under ten times. This chain joins TRBV28 and TRBJ2-7, with D tentatively TRBD2 (7 bases). V lost 5 bases and J lost 4, with 18 bases in between. Per germline, CDR1 MDHEN and CDR2 SYDVKM. This CDR3 has 15 residues. The DNA of the CDR3 is TGTGCCAGCAGTCCCCGGGGGGCTATCACTTACGAGCAGTACTTC. Translated, it gives CASSPRGAITYEQYF.

The chain is built from TRBV16 and TRBJ2-7; perhaps TRBD2 as D (6 bases). The CDR3 is made up of 13 amino acids. V lost 0 bases and J 3 bases, leaving 6 bases between the germline ends. The V gene's germline CDR1 is KGHSY and CDR2 FQNENV. CDR3 bases: TGTGCCAGCAGCCAATCGCGGGACTACGAGCAGTACTTC. It specifies CASSQSRDYEQYF.

The rearrangement uses TRBV30 and TRBJ2-3; 8 bases match TRBD2. V trimming: 2 bases; J trimming: 6 bases; junction bases outside the gene matches: 7. The CDR3 length is 14 residues. Germline V gives CDR1 GTSNPN, CDR2 SVGIG (reference sequence). This CDR3 is CAWSLPAGADTQYF. The CDR3 DNA follows: TGTGCCTGGAGTCTTCCAGCGGGAGCGGATACGCAGTATTTT.

This clone has only a few counts. V usage is TRBV27 and J usage is TRBJ2-7; D is possibly TRBD2 (5 bases). CDR1 MNHEY and CDR2 SMNVEV come from the germline V gene (reference sequence). Trimming took 2 bases from V and 0 from J, leaving 8 bases between them. The CDR3 has 14 amino acids. The CDR3: CASSLNRDSYEQYF. In DNA form, the CDR3 reads TGTGCCAGCAGTTTAAACCGGGACTCCTACGAGCAGTACTTC.

There are a few counts of this clone. The gene calls are TRBV6-4 and TRBJ1-2, with 12 positions matching TRBD1. Germline V gives CDR1 MRHNA, CDR2 SNTAGT. V was pared by 6 bases and J by 7 bases, with 9 bases of the junction left unmatched. The CDR3 has 15 amino acids. The CDR3 reads CASRPLGTGGFGYTF. The CDR3 nucleotides are TGTGCCAGCAGGCCCCTAGGGACAGGGGGCTTTGGCTACACCTTC.

The rearrangement joins TRBV5-4 to TRBJ1-2; TRBD1 might be the D (5 bases). The length of the CDR3 is 17 residues. The V and J ends lost 1 base and 0 bases respectively, with 16 bases between them. Germline V gene data show CDR1 as SGHNT and CDR2 as YYREEE (reference sequence). CDR3 loop: CASSLYLSRGANYGYTF. The CDR3, as DNA: TGTGCCAGCAGCTTGTACTTAAGCCGGGGGGCTAACTATGGCTACACCTTC.

In its sample, this clone was seen a few times. The J gene is TRBJ1-6, the V gene TRBV5-4, with 9 bases identical to TRBD1. Trimming took 7 bases from V and 10 from J; bases not matched to a gene: 12. In germline, CDR1 is SGHNT, CDR2 YYREEE (reference sequence). The CDR3 runs to 15 residues. As DNA, the CDR3 is TGTGCCAGCGAGGACAGGGGAACTCCCAGATCACCCCTCCACTTT. Its translation: CASEDRGTPRSPLHF.

This clone was observed a handful of times. The chain combines TRBV6-1 with TRBJ2-1; no clear D gene. The V gene lost 8 bases and the J gene lost 2 bases, with 10 bases spanning the gap. Looked up from germline, CDR1 is MNHNS and CDR2 is SASEGT. The CDR3 is 13 residues long. The CDR3 nucleotides are TGTGCCAGCTACCCACATACCTACAATGAGCAGTTCTTC. Encoded protein: CASYPHTYNEQFF.

In its sample, this clone was seen a few times. Other DNA sequences in this specimen translate into the identical CDR3. This rearrangement joins TRBV18 to TRBJ2-3, with D tentatively TRBD1 (5 bases). The length of the CDR3 is 13 residues. V was pared by 2 bases and J by 6 bases, with 9 bases between. Germline V CDR1 and CDR2: KGHSH, LQKENI. DNA for the CDR3: TGTGCCAGCTCACCAGGGGCGAAGGATACGCAGTATTTT. It specifies CASSPGAKDTQYF.

The J gene is TRBJ2-7, the V gene TRBV7-3; 8 bases map to TRBD2. V shed 5 bases, J shed 7 bases, and the junction held 13 bases outside the gene matches. The CDR3 sequence is 15 residues long. CDR1 and CDR2 (germline): SGHTA, FQGTGA. The CDR3 is CASSPLAARYKEQYF. The CDR3 coding sequence is TGTGCCAGCAGCCCACTAGCGGCTCGATACAAAGAGCAGTACTTC.

Points on this clone: One end of the junction does not line up with germline, which may come from a read error. This chain links TRBV7-2 with TRBJ2-5; 7 positions match TRBD2. Germline V gives CDR1 SGHTA, CDR2 FQGNSA. The CDR3 loop spans 12 amino acids. In DNA, the CDR3 is TGTGCCAGCAGCTTAGGGGAGGGCTCGTTGGACTTC. It encodes CASSLGEGSLDF.

This clone has just a few counts. This chain uses TRBV5-4 with TRBJ2-5, with unresolved D. The CDR3 extends over 12 amino acids. Trimming stripped 4 bases from V and 5 bases from J, with 9 bases between. Germline CDR1 is SGHNT and CDR2 is YYREEE (reference sequence). The CDR3 protein is CASSAGRETQYF. DNA of the CDR3: TGTGCCAGCAGCGCCGGCAGGGAGACCCAGTACTTC.

CDR3 loop: CASSETGYPRNTEAFF. The CDR3 nucleotides are TGTGCCAGCAGCGAGACAGGTTACCCGAGGAACACTGAAGCTTTCTTT. The chain combines TRBV6-4 with TRBJ1-1, with D possibly matching TRBD1 (6 bases). CDR3 length: 16 amino acids. Germline V gives CDR1 MRHNA, CDR2 SNTAGT. Trimming cost V 6 bases and J 1 base, with 18 bases left between them.

J is TRBJ1-2 and V is TRBV7-2; maybe TRBD1 (5 bases). The CDR3 is made up of 14 amino acids. CDR1 SGHTA and CDR2 FQGNSA come from the germline V gene. V was shortened by 4 bases and J by 8 bases, with 17 bases between the two germline ends. The CDR3 DNA reads as TGTGCCAGCAGCTCTACTATGAGGGACTGGGGCTACACCTTC. Amino acids: CASSSTMRDWGYTF.

This chain uses TRBV14 with TRBJ1-2; D call uncertain. V lost 0 bases to trimming and J lost 4 bases, with 9 bases between them. CDR1 and CDR2 (germline): SGHDN, FVKESK. The CDR3 has 14 residues. The CDR3 protein is CASSQDRGSYGYTF. In DNA form, the CDR3 reads TGTGCCAGCAGCCAAGATCGGGGTAGCTATGGCTACACCTTC.

V gene TRBV5-6 combines with J gene TRBJ1-4; the match to TRBD1 covers 10 bases. Trimming removed 1 base from V and 8 bases from J; junction bases left unmatched: 5. The germline V gene has CDR1 SGHDT and CDR2 YYEEEE. The CDR3 contains 15 residues. For the CDR3, the DNA is TGTGCCAGCAGCTTGTCGGACAGGGGGGGGGAAAAACTGTTTTTT. Amino acids: CASSLSDRGGEKLFF.

Details on this clone: The junction differs from germline at one of its ends, possibly a read error. This sample includes further DNA sequences coding for the same CDR3. The V and J genes are TRBV4-2 and TRBJ1-1, with D possibly matching TRBD1 (6 bases). Germline V gene sequence: CDR1 LGHNA, CDR2 YNFKEQ. CDR3 length: 17 residues. The CDR3 sequence: CASSQGGRGPKGTEAFF. The CDR3 bases are TGTGCAAGCAGCCAAGGCGGCAGGGGACCGAAGGGGACTGAAGCTTTCTTT.

The chain joins TRBV19 to TRBJ1-6; D is uncertain. This CDR3 spans 18 amino acids. Deletions cut 3 bases from V and 8 bases from J, with 23 bases between. The germline V gene has CDR1 LNHDA and CDR2 SQIVND (reference sequence). Here the CDR3 reads CASSIYSDGWAGDSPLHF. CDR3 DNA: TGTGCCAGTAGTATTTACTCCGACGGGTGGGCCGGGGATTCACCCCTCCACTTT. Full variable domain (remainder filled in from reference TRBV19 and TRBJ1-6): DGGITQSPKYLFRKEGQNVTLSCEQNLNHDAMYWYRQDPGQGLRLIYYSQIVNDFQKGDIAEGYSVSREKKESFPLTVTSAQKNPTAFYLCASSIYSDGWAGDSPLHFGNGTRLTVT.